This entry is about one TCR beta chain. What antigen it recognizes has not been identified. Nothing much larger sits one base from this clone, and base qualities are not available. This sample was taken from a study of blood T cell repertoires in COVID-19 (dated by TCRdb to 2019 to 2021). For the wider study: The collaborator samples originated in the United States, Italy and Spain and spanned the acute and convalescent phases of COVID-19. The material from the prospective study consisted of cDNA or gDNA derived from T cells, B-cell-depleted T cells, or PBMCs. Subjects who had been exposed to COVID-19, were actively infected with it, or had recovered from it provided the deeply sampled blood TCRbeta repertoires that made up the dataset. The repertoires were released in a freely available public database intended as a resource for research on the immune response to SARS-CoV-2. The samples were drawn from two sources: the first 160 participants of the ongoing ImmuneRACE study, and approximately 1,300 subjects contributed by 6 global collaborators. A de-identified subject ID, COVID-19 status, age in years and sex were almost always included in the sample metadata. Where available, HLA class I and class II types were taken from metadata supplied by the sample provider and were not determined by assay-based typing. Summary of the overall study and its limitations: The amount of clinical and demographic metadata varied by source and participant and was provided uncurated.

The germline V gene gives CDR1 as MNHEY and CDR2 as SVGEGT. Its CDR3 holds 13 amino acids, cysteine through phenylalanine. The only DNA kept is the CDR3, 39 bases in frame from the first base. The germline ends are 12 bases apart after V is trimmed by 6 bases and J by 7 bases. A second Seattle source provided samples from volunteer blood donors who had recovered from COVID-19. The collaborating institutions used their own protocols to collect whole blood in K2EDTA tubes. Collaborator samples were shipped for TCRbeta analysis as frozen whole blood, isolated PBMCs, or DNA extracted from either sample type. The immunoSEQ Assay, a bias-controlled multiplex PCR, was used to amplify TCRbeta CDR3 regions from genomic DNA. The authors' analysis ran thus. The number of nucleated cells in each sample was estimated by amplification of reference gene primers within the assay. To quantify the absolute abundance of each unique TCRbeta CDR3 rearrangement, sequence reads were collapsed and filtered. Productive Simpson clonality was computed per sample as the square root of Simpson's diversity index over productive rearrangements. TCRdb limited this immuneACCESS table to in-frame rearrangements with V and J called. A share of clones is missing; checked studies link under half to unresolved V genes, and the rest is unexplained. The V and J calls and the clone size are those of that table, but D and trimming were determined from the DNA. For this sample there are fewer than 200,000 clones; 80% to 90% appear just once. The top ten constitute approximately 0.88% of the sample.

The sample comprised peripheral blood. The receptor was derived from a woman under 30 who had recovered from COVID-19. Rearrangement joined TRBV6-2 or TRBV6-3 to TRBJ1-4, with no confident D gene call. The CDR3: CASSLAYGEKLFF. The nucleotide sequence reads TGTGCCAGCAGCCTCGCCTACGGTGAAAAACTGTTTTTT.